The entry that follows covers one TCR beta chain sequence. Its specificity is not known. CDR3 length equals 16 residues. Trimming cost V 0 bases and J 5 bases, with 17 bases left between them. Germline V gene sequence: CDR1 LNHNV, CDR2 YYDKDF (reference sequence). The source of the sample is a study of T cell responses to AZD1222 COVID-19 vaccine. Study findings and constraints: At study baseline, merely a handful of AZD1222 recipients were seropositive. Repertoires were obtained solely post-peak T cell response.

Some clones are missing from TCRdb's copy, which holds only in-frame ones; the method was immunoSEQ multiplex PCR. The sample holds over 150,000 clones, more than 90% seen once. V gene TRBV15 combines with J gene TRBJ2-7; a possible D gene is TRBD2 (6 bases). The sample was peripheral blood, taken on day 0 of AZD1222 vaccination. The source of this sequence is an adult in good health. The CDR3 DNA reads as TGTGCCACCAGCAGAGATCTGGGGGGACGCTCGAACGAGCAGTACTTC. Protein sequence: CATSRDLGGRSNEQYF.